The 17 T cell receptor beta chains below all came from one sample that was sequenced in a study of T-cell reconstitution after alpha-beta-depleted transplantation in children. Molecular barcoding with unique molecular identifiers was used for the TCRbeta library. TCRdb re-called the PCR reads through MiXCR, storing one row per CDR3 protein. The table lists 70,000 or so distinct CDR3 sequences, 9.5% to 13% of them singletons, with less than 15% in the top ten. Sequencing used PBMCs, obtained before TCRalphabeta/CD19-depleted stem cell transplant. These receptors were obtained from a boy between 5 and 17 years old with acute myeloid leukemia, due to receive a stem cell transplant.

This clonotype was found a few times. The CDR3 sequence is CATRAGYRTGELFF. CDR3 in DNA: TGTGCTACCCGGGCAGGGTATCGGACCGGGGAGCTGTTTTTT. The chain links TRBV6-1 to TRBJ2-2; D may be TRBD1 (5 bases). The CDR3 spans 14 residues. Per the germline V gene, CDR1 is MNHNS and CDR2 is SASEGT.

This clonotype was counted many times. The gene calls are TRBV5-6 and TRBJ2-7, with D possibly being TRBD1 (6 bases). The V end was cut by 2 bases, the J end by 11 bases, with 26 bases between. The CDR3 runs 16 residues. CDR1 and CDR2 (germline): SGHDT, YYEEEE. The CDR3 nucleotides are TGTGCCAGCAGCTTCCTCGGGGATAATAGCCTGCAGGGGAAGTACGTC. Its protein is CASSFLGDNSLQGKYV.

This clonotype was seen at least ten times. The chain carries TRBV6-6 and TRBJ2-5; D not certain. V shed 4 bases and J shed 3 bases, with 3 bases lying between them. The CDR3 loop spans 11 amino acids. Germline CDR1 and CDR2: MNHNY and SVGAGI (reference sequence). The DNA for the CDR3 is TGTGCCAGCAGTTCTAAAGAGACCCAGTACTTC. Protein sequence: CASSSKETQYF.

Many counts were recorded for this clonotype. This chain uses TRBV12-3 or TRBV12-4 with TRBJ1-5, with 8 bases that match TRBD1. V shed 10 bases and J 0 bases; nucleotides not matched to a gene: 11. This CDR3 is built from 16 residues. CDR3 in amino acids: CATGYRGSYSNQPQHF. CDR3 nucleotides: TGTGCCACCGGGTACAGGGGGTCGTATAGCAATCAGCCCCAGCATTTT.

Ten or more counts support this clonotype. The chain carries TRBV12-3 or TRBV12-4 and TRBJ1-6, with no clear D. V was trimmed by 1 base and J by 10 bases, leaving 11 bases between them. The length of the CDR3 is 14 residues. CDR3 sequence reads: CASSLDRAKSPLHF. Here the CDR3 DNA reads TGTGCCAGCAGTTTAGATAGGGCTAAATCACCCCTCCACTTT.

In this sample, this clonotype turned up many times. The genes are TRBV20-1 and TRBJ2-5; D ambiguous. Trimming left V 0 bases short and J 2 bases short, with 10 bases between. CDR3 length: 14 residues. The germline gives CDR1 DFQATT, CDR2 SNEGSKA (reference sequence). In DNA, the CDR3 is TGCAGTGCTAGAGAGGTGGCGGTACAAGAGACCCAGTACTTC. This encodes CSAREVAVQETQYF.

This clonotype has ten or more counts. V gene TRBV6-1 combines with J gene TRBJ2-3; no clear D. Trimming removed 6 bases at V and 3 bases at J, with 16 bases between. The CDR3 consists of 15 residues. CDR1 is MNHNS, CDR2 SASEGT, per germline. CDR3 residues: CASSRRTPETDTQYF. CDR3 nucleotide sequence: TGTGCCAGCAGCCGAAGGACCCCTGAGACAGATACGCAGTATTTT.

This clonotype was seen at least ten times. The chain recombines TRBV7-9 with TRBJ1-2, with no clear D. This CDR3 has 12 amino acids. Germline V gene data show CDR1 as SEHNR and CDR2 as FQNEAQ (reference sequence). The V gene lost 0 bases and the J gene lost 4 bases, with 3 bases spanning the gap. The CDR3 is CASSLAGYGYTF. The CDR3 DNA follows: TGTGCCAGCAGCTTAGCTGGCTATGGCTACACCTTC. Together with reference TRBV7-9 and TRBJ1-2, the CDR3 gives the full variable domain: DTGVSQNPRHKITKRGQNVTFRCDPISEHNRLYWYRQTLGQGPEFLTYFQNEAQLEKSRLLSDRFSAERPKGSFSTLEIQRTEQGDSAMYLCASSLAGYGYTFGSGTRLTVV.

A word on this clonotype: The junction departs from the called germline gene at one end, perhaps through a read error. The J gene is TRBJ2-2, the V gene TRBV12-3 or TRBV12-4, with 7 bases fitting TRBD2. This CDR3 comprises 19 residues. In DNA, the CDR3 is TGTACCAGCAGCTATTACAGACCGGGAGGCAGCTGGAACACCGGGGAGCTGTTTTTT. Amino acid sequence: CTSSYYRPGGSWNTGELFF.

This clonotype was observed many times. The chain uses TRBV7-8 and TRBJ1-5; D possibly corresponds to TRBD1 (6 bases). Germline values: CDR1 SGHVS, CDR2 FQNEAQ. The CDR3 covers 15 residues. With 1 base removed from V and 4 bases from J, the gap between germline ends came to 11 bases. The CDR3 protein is CASSLGGGRNQPQHF. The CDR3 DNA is TGTGCCAGCAGCTTAGGGGGGGGCAGGAATCAGCCCCAGCATTTT.

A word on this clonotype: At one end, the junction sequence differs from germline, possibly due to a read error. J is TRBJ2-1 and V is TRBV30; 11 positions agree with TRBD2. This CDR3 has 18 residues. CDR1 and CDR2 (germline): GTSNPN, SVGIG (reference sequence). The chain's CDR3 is CDWIAIEPGLAAYNEQFF. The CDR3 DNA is TGTGACTGGATAGCGATAGAACCGGGACTAGCGGCTTACAATGAGCAGTTCTTC. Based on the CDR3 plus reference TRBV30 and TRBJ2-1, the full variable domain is SQTIHQWPATLVQPVGSPLSLECTVEGTSNPNLYWYRQAAGRGLQLLFYSVGIGQISSEVPQNLSASRPQDRQFILSSKKLLLSDSGFYLCDWIAIEPGLAAYNEQFFGPGTRLTVL.

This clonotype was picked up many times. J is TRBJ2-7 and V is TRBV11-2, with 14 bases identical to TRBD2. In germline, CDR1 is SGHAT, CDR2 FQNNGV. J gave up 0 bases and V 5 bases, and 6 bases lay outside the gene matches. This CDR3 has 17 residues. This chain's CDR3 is CASSRTSGGPSSYEQYV. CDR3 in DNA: TGTGCCAGCAGCAGGACTAGCGGGGGGCCCTCCTCCTACGAGCAGTACGTC.

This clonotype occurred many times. This CDR3 reads CASSFAGTRPYNEQFF. In DNA form, the CDR3 reads TGTGCCAGCAGCTTCGCAGGGACTCGGCCCTACAATGAGCAGTTCTTC. The chain joins TRBV7-2 to TRBJ2-1, with D tentatively TRBD2 (6 bases). The V end was cut by 3 bases, the J end by 2 bases, with 14 bases between. Germline V lookup: CDR1 SGHTA, CDR2 FQGNSA. CDR3 size: 16 residues.

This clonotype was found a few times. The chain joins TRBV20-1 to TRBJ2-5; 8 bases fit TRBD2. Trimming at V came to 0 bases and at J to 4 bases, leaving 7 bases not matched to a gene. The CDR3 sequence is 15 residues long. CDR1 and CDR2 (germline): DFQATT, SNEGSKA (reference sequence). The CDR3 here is CSARDVAGLGETQYF. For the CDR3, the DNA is TGCAGTGCTAGAGATGTAGCGGGATTGGGAGAGACCCAGTACTTC.

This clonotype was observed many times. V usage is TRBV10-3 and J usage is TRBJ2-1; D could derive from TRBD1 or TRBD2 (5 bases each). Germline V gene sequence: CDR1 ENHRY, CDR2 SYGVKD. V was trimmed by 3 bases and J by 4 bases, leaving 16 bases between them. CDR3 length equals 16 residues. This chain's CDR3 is CAISDLNRDQYNEQFF. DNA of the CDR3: TGTGCCATCAGTGACCTCAACCGGGACCAGTACAATGAGCAGTTCTTC.

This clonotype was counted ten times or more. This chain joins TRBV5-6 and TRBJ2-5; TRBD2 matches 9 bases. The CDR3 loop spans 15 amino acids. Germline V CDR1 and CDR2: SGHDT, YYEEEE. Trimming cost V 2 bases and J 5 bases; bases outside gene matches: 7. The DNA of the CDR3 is TGTGCCAGCAGCTTTTTAGCGGGAGATGTGGAGACCCAGTACTTC. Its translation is CASSFLAGDVETQYF.

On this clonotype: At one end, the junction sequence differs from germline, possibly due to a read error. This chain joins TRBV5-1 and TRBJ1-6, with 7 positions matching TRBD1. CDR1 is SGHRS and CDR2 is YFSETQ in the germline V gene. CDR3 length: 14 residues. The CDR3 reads CAISSRGENSPLHF. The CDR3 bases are TGCGCCATCAGCTCCAGGGGGGAAAATTCACCCCTCCACTTT.